The rows below give T cell receptor beta chains drawn from one sample of a study of shared clonotypes between healthy human individuals. The data were produced by immunoSEQ multiplex PCR, yet TCRdb's version contains in-frame clones alone and is incomplete. This sample has about 510,000 clones, with less than 85% found just once. Sequenced: PBMCs. Receptors were obtained from a woman in her thirties or forties in good health. Some clones in this sample may be carry-over from other donors' samples. Each CDR3 is given with its conserved first and last residue.

v_gene: TRBV27
j_gene: TRBJ2-3
CDR3aa: CASRTRLADSTDTQYF

v_gene: TRBV4-1
j_gene: TRBJ2-5
CDR3aa: CASSQGTSGQETQYF

v_gene: TRBV7-2
j_gene: TRBJ2-1
CDR3aa: CASSFQLAGELYNEQFF

v_gene: TRBV7-2
j_gene: TRBJ1-3
CDR3aa: CASSLSRSRNTIYF

v_gene: TRBV4-1
j_gene: TRBJ1-5
CDR3aa: CASSQEGTGANSNQPQHF

v_gene: TRBV5-5
j_gene: TRBJ2-3
CDR3aa: CASSPGLVVVTDTQYF

v_gene: TRBV5-1
j_gene: TRBJ2-2
CDR3aa: CASSLRTGTANTGELFF

v_gene: TRBV7-9
j_gene: TRBJ2-3
CDR3aa: CASSFAPTDTQYF

v_gene: TRBV11-2
j_gene: TRBJ2-3
CDR3aa: CASSLVREADTQYF

v_gene: TRBV7-9
j_gene: TRBJ1-2
CDR3aa: CASSLGTGYGYTF

v_gene: TRBV7-2
j_gene: TRBJ2-2
CDR3aa: CASSLVLGSGELFF

v_gene: TRBV7-9
j_gene: TRBJ2-7
CDR3aa: CASSPNQGASLYEQYF

v_gene: TRBV7-6
j_gene: TRBJ2-3
CDR3aa: CATGLAGGPGTDTQYF

v_gene: TRBV5-1
j_gene: TRBJ2-7
CDR3aa: CASSVPSSGYEQYF

v_gene: TRBV10-3
j_gene: TRBJ2-3
CDR3aa: CAISYGLAVTDTQYF

v_gene: TRBV18
j_gene: TRBJ1-1
CDR3aa: CASSPGRNTEAFF